Given below is one T cell receptor (beta chain) in context. This clonotype has ten or more counts. No cognate antigen has been identified for it. Base quality data are lacking; no much larger clone is found one base away. The sample belongs to a study of T cells in Graves' hyperthyroidism and ophthalmopathy (dated by TCRdb to about 2019). Regarding the research as a whole: TCR V-J signatures able to tell the groups apart were searched for in a discovery cohort of approximately 95 patients, of whom around 42 had Graves' ophthalmopathy and about 60 had stable Graves' hyperthyroidism. Thyroid tissue and blood T-cell repertoires from over 5 Graves' hyperthyroidism patients were also compared in the study. The approximately 98 discovery patients were randomly divided into training and test sets at a 7:3 ratio. TCR Vbeta CDR3 sequencing of approximately 140 peripheral blood samples (around 45 ophthalmopathy, roughly 74 hyperthyroidism and roughly 17 progressor patients) is reported in the paper. Following sampling, methimazole starting at 30 mg daily was given to hyperthyroidism patients, and high-dose intravenous methylprednisolone was given to ophthalmopathy patients. An independent validation cohort of under 20 hyperthyroidism patients and 15 or so patients who later progressed to ophthalmopathy tested prospective prediction of ophthalmopathy.

CDR1 and CDR2, looked up from the germline V gene (reference sequence), are DFQATT and SNEGSKA. V is shortened by 6 bases, J by 7 bases, and the region joining them spans 16 bases. The cysteine opens and the phenylalanine closes a CDR3 of 13 amino acids. CDR3 DNA only is kept here, 39 bases in frame from base 1. Exclusion was applied to patients with uncontrolled infections, other autoimmune diseases, pregnancy or lactation. Clinical symptoms, serum thyroxine and TRAb, thyroid ultrasound, and orbital computed tomography formed the basis for the diagnoses. Total RNA was extracted using Trizol reagent, and RNA quality was assessed on an Agilent 2100 Bioanalyzer. Study-wide conclusions, independent of this receptor: No statistical method was used to set the sample size in advance, and investigators knew the group allocation. Most expanded thyroid clonotypes (frequency above 0.001) were also detected in blood, suggesting blood repertoires may reflect thyroid immune responses. A model built on a 13 V-J signature distinguished ophthalmopathy from stable hyperthyroidism, reaching 87.88% sensitivity and 81.08% specificity in cross-validation and 80%/75% in testing. In validation, progression to ophthalmopathy was predicted by the model with 70.59% sensitivity and roughly 76% specificity, a median of roughly 6.4 months before onset.

The TCR beta CDR3 regions were amplified from the RNA transcripts. The TCR CDR3 was subjected to a first round of RT-PCR using the HTBI primer set and the Qiagen OneStep RT-PCR kit. Libraries were constructed in a second round of multiplex PCR, after which size selection and purification were carried out. Libraries were sequenced paired-end with 100 bp reads on an Illumina HiSeq2000. The original pipeline was this. SOAPnuke was used to process the raw data, removing reads that contained adapters or uncalled bases, had a mean Phred below 15, or lacked an exact match to the constant primer or identifier. COPE v1.2.5 was used to merge the high-quality paired reads, and each unique nucleotide sequence was defined as a clonotype. MiTCR v1.1 was used to align the clonotypes against IMGT TRBV, TRBD and TRBJ reference segments. The analysis was restricted to V-J combinations with a frequency above 0.0001, which together covered roughly 99% of the repertoires. A TCS score was defined as the ratio between F50 (clonal expansion) and ExV (chaos), using BLOSUM62-based TCRdist between CDR3 peptides within each V-J. Welch's t-statistics and random forest reduced fewer than 600 V-J features to 10 to 15, which were used in a naive Bayes classifier (R e1071). The Morisita-Horn index was used to measure how similar the thyroid and blood repertoires were. TCRdb passed the public sequencing reads through fastp at Q25 and MiXCR, retaining productive beta sequences. CDR3 protein sequences are deduplicated, and each keeps its most common genes and DNA. These V and J calls originate from TCRdb's pipeline instead of the authors' own analysis. This sample is represented by over 500,000 distinct CDR3 sequences; 46% of them were singletons. Roughly 45% of the sample is in the top ten clones.

The chain is encoded by TRBV20-1 joined to TRBJ1-5; too little of a D gene remains to name it. The sequence came from an adult woman with Graves' disease, either hyperthyroidism or ophthalmopathy (not recorded which). The sequencing input was peripheral blood or thyroid tissue (not recorded which). The DNA reads TGCAGTGCCACTATTACTGCGGGCCAGCCCCAGCATTTT. It translates to CSATITAGQPQHF.